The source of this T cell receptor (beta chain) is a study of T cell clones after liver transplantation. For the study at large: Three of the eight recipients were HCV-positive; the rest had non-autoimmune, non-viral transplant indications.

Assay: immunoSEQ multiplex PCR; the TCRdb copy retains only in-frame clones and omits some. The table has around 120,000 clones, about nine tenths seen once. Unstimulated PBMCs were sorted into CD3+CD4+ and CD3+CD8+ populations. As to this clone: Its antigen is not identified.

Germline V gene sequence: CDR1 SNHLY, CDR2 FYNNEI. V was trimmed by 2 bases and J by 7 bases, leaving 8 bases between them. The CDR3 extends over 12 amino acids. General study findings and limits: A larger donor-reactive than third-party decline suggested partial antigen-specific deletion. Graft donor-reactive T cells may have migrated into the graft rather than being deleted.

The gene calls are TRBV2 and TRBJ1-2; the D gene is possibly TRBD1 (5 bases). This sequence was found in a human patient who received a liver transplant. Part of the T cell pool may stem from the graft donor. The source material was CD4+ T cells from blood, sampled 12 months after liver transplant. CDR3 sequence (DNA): TGTGCCAGCAGTGAAAAGGGACCTGGCTACACCTTC. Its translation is CASSEKGPGYTF.